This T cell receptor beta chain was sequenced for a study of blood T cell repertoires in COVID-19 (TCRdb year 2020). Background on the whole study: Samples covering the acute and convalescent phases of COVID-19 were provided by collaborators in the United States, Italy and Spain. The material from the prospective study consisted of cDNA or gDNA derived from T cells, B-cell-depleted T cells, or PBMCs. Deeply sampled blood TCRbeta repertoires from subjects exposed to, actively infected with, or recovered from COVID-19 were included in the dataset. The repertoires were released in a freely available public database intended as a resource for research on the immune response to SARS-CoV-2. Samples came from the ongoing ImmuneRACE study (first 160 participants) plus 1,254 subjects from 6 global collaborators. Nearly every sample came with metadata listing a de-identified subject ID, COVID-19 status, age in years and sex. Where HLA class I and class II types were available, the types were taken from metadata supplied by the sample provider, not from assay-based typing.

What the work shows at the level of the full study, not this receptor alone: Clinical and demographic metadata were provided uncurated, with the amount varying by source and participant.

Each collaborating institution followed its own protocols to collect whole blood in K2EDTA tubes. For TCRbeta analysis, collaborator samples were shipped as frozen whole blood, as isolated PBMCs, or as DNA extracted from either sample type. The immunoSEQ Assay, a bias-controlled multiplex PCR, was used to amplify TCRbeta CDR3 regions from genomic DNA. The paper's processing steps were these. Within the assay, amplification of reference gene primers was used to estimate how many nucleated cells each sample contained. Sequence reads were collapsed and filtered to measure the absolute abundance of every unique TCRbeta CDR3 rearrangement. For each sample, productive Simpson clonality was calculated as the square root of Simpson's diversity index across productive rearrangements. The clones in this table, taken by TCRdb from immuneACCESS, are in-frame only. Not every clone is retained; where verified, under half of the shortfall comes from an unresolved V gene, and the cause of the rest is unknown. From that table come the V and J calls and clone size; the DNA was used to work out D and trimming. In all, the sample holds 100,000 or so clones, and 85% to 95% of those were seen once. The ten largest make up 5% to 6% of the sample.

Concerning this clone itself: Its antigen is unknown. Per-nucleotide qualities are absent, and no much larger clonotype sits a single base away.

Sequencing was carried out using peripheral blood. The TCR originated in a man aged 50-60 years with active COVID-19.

CDR3 loop: CASSRDNGEKLFF. The DNA sequence is TGTGCCAGCAGCCGGGACAATGGGGAAAAACTGTTTTTT. The chain is made from TRBV5-4 and TRBJ1-4, with a tentative D gene TRBD1 over 6 matching bases. From the cysteine through the phenylalanine, the CDR3 covers 13 amino acids. The retained sequence is limited to the CDR3, 39 bases, with the frame set at the first base. CDR1 and CDR2 are read off the germline V gene (reference sequence) as SGHNT and YYREEE. Trimming removed 4 bases from V and 8 bases from J, leaving 12 bases between the germline ends. Here the CDR3 is joined to the reference TRBV5-4 and TRBJ1-4 genes, and the full variable domain is: ETGVTQSPTHLIKTRGQQVTLRCSSQSGHNTVSWYQQALGQGPQFIFQYYREEENGRGNFPPRFSGLQFPNYSSELNVNALELDDSALYLCASSRDNGEKLFFGSGTQLSVL.